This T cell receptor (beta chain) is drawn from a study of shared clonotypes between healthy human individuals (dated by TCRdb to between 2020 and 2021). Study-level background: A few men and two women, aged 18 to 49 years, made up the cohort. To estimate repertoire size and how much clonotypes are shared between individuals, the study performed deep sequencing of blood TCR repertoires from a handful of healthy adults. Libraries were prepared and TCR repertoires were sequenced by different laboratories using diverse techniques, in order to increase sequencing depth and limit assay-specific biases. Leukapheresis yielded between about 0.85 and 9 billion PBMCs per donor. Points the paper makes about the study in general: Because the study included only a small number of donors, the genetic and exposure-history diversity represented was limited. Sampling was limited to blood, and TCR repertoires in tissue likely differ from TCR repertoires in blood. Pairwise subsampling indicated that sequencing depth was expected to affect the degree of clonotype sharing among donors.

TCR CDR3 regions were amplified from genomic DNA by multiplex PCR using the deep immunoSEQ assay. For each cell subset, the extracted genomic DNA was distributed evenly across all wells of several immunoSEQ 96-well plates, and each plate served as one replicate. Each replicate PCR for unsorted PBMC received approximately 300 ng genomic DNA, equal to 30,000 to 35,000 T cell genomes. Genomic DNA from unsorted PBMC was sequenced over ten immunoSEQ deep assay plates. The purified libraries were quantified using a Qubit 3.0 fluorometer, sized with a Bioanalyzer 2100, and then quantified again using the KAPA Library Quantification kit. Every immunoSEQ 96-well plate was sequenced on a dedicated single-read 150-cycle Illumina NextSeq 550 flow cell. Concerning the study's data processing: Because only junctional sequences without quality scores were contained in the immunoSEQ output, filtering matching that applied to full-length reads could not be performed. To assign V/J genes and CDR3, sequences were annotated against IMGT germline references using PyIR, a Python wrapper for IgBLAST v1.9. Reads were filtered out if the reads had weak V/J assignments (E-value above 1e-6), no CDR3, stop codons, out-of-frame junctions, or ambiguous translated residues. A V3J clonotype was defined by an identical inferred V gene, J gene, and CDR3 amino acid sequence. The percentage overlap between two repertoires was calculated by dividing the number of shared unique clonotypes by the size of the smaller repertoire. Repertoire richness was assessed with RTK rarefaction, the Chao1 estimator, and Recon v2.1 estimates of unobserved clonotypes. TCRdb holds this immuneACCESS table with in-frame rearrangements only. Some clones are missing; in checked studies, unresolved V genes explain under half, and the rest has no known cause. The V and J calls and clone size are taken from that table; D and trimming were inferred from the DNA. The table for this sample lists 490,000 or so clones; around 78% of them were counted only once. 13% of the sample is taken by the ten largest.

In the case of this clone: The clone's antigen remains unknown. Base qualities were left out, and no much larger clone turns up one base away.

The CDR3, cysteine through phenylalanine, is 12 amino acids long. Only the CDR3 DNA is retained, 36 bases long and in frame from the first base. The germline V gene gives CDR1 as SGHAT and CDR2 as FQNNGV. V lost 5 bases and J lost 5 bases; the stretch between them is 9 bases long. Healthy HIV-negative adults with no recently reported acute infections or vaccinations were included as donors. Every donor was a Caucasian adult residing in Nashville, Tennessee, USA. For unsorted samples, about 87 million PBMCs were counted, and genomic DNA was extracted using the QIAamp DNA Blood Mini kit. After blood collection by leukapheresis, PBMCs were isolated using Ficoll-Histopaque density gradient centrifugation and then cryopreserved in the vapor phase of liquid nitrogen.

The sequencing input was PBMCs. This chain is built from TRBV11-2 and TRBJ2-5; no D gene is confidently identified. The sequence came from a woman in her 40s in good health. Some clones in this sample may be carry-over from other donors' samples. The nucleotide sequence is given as TGTGCCAGCAGCGACTCTCTGGAGACCCAGTACTTC. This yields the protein CASSDSLETQYF. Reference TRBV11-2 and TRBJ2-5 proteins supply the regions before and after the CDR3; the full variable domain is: EAGVAQSPRYKIIEKRQSVAFWCNPISGHATLYWYQQILGQGPKLLIQFQNNGVVDDSQLPKDRFSAERLKGVDSTLKIQPAKLEDSAVYLCASSDSLETQYFGPGTRLLVL.